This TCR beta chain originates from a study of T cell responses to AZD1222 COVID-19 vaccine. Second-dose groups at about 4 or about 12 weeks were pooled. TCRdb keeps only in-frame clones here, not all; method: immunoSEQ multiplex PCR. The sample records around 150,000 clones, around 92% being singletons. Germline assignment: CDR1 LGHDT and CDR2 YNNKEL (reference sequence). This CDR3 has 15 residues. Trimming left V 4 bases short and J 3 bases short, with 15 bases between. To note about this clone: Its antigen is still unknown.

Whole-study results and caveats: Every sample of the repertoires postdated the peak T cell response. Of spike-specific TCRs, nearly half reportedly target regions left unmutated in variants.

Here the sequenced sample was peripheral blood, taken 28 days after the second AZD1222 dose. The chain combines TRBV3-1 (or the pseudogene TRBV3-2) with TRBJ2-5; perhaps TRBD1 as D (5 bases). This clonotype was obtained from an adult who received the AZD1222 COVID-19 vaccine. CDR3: CASSLGATTEETQYF. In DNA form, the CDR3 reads TGTGCCAGCAGCCTTGGGGCCACCACGGAAGAGACCCAGTACTTC.